This T cell receptor (beta chain) was obtained from a study of blood T cells in healthy people across ages. Findings of the study overall: With donor CMV status unknown, expanded clonotype changes were possibly confounded. Investigators treated diversity estimates from one million T cells as underestimates.

PCR was performed a second time for about 6 to 12 cycles using a sample-barcoded 5' primer and a J-beta primer mix. One entry per CDR3 protein, called by TCRdb with MiXCR from the 5' RACE reads. Here the sample spans about 1.1 million distinct CDR3 sequences, more than 30% being singletons. Trimming cost V 0 bases and J 5 bases, with 14 bases left between them. The CDR3 loop spans 14 amino acids. The germline V gene has CDR1 DFQATT and CDR2 SNEGSKA (reference sequence). There are a few counts of this clonotype. Its antigen remains unidentified. Source material: blood. The chain links TRBV20-1 to TRBJ2-7; no reliable D call. The sequence derives from a man aged 18 to 35 in good health. The DNA for the CDR3 is TGCAGTGCTAGAGATGCCCCCGAGTTAAACGAGCAGTACTTC. Protein sequence: CSARDAPELNEQYF.